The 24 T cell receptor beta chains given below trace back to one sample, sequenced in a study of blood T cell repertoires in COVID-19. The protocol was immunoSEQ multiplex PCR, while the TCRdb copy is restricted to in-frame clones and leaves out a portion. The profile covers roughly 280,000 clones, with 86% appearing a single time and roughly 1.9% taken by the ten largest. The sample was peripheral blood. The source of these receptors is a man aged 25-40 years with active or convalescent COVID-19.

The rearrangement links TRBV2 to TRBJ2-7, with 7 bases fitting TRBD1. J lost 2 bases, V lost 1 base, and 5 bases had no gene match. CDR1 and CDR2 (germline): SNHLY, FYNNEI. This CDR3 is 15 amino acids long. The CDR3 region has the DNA TGTGCCAGCAGTGAAGGGACAGGCGGAACCTACGAGCAGTACTTC. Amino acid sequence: CASSEGTGGTYEQYF.

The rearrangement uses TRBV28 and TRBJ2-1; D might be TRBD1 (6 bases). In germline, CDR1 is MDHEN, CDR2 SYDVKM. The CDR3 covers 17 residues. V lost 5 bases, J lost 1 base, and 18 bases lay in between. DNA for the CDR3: TGTGCCAGCAGTGGCATAAAAGGGGGTAGTTCCTACAATGAGCAGTTCTTC. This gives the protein CASSGIKGGSSYNEQFF.

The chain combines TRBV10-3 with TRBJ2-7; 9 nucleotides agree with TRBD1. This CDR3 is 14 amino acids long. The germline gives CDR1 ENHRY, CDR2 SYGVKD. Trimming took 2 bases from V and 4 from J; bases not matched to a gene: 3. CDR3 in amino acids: CAISEGGQGYEQYF. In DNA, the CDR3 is TGTGCCATCAGTGAGGGGGGACAGGGTTACGAGCAGTACTTC.

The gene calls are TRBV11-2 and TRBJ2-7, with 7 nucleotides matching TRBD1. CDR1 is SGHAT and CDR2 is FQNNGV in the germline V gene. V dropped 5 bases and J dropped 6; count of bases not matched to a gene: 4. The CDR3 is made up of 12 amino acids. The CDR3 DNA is TGTGCCAGCAGCCCAGACAGGGCCGAGCAGTACTTC. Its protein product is CASSPDRAEQYF.

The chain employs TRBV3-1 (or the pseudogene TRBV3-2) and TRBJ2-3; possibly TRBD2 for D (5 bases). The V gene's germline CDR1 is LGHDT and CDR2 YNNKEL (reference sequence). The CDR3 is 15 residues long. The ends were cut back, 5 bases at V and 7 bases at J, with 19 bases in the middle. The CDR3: CASSATHQAGHTQYF. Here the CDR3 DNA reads TGTGCCAGCAGCGCCACCCATCAGGCGGGCCATACGCAGTATTTT.

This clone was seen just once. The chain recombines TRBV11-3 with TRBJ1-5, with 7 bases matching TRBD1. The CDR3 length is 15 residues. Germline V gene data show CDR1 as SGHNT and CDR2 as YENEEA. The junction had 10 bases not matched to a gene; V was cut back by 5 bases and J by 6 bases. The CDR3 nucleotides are TGTGCCAGCAGCCCCTCGGACAGGACACCTCAGCCCCAGCATTTT. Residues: CASSPSDRTPQPQHF.

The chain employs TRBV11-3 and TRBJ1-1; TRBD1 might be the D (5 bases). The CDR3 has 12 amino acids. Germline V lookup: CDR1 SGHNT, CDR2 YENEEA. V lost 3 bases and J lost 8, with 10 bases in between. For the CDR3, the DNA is TGTGCCAGCAGCTTCTCGCGGGGCGAAGCTTTCTTT. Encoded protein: CASSFSRGEAFF.

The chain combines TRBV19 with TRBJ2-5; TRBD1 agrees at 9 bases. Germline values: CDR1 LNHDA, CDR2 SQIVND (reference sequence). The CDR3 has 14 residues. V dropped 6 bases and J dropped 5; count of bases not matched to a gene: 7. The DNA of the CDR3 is TGTGCCAGTAGGGACAGGGGTGATGGGGAGACCCAGTACTTC. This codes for CASRDRGDGETQYF.

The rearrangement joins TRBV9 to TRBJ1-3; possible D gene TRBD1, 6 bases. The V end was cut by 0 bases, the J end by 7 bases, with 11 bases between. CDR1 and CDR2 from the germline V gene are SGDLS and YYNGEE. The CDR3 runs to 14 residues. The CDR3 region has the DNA TGTGCCAGCAGCGTAGGAACAGGGCAGAACACCATATATTTT. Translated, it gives CASSVGTGQNTIYF.

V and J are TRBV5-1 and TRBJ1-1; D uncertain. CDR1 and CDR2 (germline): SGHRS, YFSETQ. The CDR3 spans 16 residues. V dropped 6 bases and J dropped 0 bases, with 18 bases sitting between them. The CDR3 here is CASTEAAANVNTEAFF. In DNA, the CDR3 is TGCGCCAGCACCGAGGCGGCAGCGAACGTGAACACTGAAGCTTTCTTT.

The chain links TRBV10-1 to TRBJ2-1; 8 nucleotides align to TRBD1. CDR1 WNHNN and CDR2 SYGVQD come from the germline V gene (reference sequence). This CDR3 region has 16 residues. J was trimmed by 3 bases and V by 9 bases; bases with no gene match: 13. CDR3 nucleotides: TGCGCCAGTGCGACCACCCAGGGGGCCGGCTACAATGAGCAGTTCTTC. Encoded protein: CASATTQGAGYNEQFF.

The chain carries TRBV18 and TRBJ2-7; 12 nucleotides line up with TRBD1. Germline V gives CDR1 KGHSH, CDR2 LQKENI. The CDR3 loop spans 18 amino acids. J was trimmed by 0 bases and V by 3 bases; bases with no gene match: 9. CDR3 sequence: CASSPGTGGVRVSYEQYF. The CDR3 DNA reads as TGTGCCAGCTCACCTGGGACAGGGGGCGTGCGGGTCTCCTACGAGCAGTACTTC.

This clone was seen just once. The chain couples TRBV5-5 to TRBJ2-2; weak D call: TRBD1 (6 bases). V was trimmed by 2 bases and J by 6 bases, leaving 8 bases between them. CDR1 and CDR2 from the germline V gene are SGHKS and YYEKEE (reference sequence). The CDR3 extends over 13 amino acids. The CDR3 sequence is CASSFQGPGELFF. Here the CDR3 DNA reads TGTGCCAGCAGCTTTCAGGGGCCCGGGGAGCTGTTTTTT.

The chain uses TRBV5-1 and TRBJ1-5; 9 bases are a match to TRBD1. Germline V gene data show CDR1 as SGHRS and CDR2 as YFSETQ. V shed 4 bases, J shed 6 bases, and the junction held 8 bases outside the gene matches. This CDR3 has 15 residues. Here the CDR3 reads CASSRTGGMGQPQHF. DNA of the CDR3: TGCGCCAGCAGCCGAACAGGGGGCATGGGTCAGCCCCAGCATTTT. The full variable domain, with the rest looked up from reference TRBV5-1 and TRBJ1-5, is KAGVTQTPRYLIKTRGQQVTLSCSPISGHRSVSWYQQTPGQGLQFLFEYFSETQRNKGNFPGRFSGRQFSNSRSEMNVSTLELGDSALYLCASSRTGGMGQPQHFGDGTRLSIL.

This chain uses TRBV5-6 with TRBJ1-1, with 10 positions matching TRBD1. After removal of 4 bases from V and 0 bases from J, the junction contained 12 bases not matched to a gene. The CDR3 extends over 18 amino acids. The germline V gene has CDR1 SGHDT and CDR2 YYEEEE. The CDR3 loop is CASSPSGQGILVNTEAFF. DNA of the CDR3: TGTGCCAGCAGCCCTTCGGGACAGGGGATCTTAGTGAACACTGAAGCTTTCTTT.

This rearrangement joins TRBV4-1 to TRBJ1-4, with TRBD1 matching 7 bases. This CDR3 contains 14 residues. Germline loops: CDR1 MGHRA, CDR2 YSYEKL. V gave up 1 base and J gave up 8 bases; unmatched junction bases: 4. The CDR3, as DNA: TGCGCCAGCAGCCAAGTACAGGGGATAGAAAAACTGTTTTTT. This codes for CASSQVQGIEKLFF.

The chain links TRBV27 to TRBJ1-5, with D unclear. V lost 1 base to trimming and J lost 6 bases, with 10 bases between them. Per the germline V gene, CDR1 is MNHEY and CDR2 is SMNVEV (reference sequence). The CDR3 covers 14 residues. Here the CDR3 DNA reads TGTGCCAGCAGTTTATACGGAGAAACTCAGCCCCAGCATTTT. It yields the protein CASSLYGETQPQHF.

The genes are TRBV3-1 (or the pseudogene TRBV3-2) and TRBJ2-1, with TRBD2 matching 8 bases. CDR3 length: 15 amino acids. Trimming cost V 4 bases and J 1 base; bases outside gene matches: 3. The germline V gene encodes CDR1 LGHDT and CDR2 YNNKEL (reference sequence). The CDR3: CASSPERGSYNEQFF. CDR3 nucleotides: TGTGCCAGCAGCCCAGAGCGGGGGTCCTACAATGAGCAGTTCTTC.

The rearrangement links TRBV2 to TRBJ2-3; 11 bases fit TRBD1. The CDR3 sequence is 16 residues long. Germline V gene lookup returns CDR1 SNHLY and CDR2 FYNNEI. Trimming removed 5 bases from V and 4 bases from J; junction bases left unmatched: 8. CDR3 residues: CASSTDWDRGSDTQYF. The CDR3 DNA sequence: TGTGCCAGCAGTACCGACTGGGACAGGGGGTCAGATACGCAGTATTTT.

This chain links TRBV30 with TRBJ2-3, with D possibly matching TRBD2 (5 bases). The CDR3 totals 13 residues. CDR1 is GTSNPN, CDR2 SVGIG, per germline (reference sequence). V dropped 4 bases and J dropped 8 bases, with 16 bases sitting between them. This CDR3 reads CAWMRDGKGTQYF. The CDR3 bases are TGTGCCTGGATGAGGGATGGCAAAGGTACGCAGTATTTT.

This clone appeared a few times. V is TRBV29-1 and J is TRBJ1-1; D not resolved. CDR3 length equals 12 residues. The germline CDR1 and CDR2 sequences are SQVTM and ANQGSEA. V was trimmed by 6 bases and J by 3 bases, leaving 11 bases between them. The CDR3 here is CSVTQTDTEAFF. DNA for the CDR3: TGCAGCGTGACTCAGACCGACACTGAAGCTTTCTTT.

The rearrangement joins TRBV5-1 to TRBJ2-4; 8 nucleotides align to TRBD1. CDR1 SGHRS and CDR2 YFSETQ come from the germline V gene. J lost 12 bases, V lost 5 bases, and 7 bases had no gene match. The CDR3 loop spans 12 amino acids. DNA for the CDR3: TGCGCCAGCAGTATGGGGACAGGCGATCAGTACTTC. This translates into CASSMGTGDQYF.

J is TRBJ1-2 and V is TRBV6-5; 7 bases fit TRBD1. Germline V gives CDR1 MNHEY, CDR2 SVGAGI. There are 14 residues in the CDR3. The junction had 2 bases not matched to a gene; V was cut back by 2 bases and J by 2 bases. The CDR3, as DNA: TGTGCCAGCAGTTACGCGACAGGGAACTATGGCTACACCTTC. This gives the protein CASSYATGNYGYTF.

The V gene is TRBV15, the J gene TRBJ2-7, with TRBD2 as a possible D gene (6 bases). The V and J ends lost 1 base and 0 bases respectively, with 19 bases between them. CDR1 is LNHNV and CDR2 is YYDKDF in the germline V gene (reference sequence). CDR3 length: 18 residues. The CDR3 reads CATSRGTGLRGSSYEQYF. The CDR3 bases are TGTGCCACCAGCAGAGGGACGGGACTCCGGGGAAGCTCCTACGAGCAGTACTTC.